This TCR beta chain was sequenced during a study of T cells in localized non-small cell lung cancer (dated by TCRdb to about 2020). Some background on the complete study: Comparing tumors with uninvolved tumor-adjacent lungs, the study looked at the T cell repertoires of fewer than 250 patients with early-stage NSCLC. All 220 or so NSCLC patients in the cohort were treatment-naive and had localized lung tumors that were resected. The mean age of the NSCLC patients was 60 to 85 years, with 130 or so men and 100 to 110 women. The research as a whole found: Since the design was exploratory, TCR variables were selected using unadjusted p-values with no false-discovery rate correction. Because multi-region tumor sequencing was not done, intratumor heterogeneity could not be ruled out. Uninvolved tumor-adjacent lung showed the highest T cell clonality, higher than tumor, which suggests more focused antigenic responses in the uninvolved tumor-adjacent lung. A median of 57 of the top 100 tumor clones turned up in the paired uninvolved adjacent lung, and some 27 of those clones also ranked among the top 100 of that same adjacent lung. Longer overall survival was associated with higher blood T cell density, whereas shorter survival was associated with higher adjacent-lung clonality.

As concerns this clone: The antigen it binds to is not known. No per-base quality is available; no much larger clone lies one base away.

V is cut by 1 base and J by 7 bases, and the space between the germline ends is 5 bases. CDR1 KGHSH and CDR2 LQKENI are derived from the germline V gene. CDR3 length: 12 amino acids, cysteine to phenylalanine. Just CDR3 DNA is preserved here, 36 bases in frame from base 1. TCR beta CDR3 regions were sequenced from DNA using the immunoSEQ Assay. The authors' pipeline ran thus. T cell density was computed as TCR beta template counts normalized to usable DNA estimated by amplifying housekeeping genes. Richness was estimated with the preseqR package, extrapolating to 400,000 templates for PBMC samples and 120,000 templates for tissue samples. Clonality was calculated as one minus Pielou's evenness. Tissue-enriched TCRs were identified through differential abundance testing performed on productive amino-acid clonotypes, with a minimum total count of 5 and an alpha of 0.1. Repertoire overlap between compartments was quantified with the Jaccard Index and Morisita Overlap Index. GLIPH clustered TCR beta CDR3s with public tetramer-defined viral CDR3s; viral motifs required at least three viral sequences plus V-gene enrichment. The source is immuneACCESS, and TCRdb retained only in-frame sequences with V and J called. Part of the clones is not carried over; for the studies checked, unresolved V genes explain less than half of this, and the remainder is unexplained. The D gene and trimming were derived from the DNA, and the V and J assignments and clone size from that table. This sample lists about 3,300 clones; approximately 49% were detected once. The biggest ten clones account for around 4.6% of the sample.

This specimen consisted of lymph node tissue, obtained before any cancer treatment. This chain is built from TRBV18 and TRBJ2-1; the D segment cannot be called with confidence. The TCR sequence derives from a woman aged 18-49 years with stage I lung adenocarcinoma. The nucleotide sequence is given as TGTGCCAGCTCACCACGAGCAAATGAGCAGTTCTTC. Its translation is CASSPRANEQFF.